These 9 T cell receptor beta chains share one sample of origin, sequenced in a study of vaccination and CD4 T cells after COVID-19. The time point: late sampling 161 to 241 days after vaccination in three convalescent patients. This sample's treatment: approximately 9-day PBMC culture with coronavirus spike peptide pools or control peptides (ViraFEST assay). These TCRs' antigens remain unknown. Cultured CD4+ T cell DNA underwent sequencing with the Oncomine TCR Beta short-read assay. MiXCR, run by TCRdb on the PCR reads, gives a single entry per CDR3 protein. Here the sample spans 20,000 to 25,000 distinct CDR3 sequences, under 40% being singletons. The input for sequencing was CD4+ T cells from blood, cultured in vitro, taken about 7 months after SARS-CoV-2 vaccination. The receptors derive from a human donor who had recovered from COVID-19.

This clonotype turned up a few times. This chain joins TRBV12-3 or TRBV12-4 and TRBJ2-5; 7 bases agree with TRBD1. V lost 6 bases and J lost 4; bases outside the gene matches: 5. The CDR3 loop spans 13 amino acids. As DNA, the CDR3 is TGTGCCAGCAGAGCGAGGGGGCGAGAGACCCAGTACTTC. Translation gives CASRARGRETQYF.

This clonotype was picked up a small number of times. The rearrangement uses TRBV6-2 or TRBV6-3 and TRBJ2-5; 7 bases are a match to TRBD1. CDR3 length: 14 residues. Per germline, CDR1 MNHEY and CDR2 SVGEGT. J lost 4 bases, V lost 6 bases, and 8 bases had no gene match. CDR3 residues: CASSPTGEGETQYF. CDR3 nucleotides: TGTGCCAGCAGCCCTACAGGGGAAGGAGAGACCCAGTACTTC.

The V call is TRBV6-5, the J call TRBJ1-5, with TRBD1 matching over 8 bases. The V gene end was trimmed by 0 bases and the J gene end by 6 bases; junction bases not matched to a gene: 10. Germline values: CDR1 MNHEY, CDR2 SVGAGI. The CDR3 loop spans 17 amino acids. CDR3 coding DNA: TGTGCCAGCAGTTACTCAGAGTGGGCAGGGGGCGGTCAGCCCCAGCATTTT. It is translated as CASSYSEWAGGGQPQHF.

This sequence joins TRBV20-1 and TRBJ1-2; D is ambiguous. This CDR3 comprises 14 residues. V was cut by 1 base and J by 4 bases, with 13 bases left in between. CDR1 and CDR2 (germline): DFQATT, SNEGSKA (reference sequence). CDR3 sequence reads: CSARVDGSGYGYTF. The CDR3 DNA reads TGCAGTGCTAGAGTCGACGGGTCTGGCTATGGCTACACCTTC.

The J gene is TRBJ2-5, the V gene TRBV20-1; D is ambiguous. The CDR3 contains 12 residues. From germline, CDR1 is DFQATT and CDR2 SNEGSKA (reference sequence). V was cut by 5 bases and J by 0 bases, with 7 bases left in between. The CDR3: CSAERNQETQYF. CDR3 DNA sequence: TGCAGTGCTGAACGAAACCAAGAGACCCAGTACTTC.

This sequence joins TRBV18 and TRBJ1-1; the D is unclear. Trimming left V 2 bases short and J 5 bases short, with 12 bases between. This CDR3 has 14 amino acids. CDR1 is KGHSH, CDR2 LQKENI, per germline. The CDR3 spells CASSPYSGKTEAFF. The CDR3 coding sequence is TGTGCCAGCTCACCATATTCGGGGAAGACTGAAGCTTTCTTT. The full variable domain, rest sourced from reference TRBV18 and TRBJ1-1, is NAGVMQNPRHLVRRRGQEARLRCSPMKGHSHVYWYRQLPEEGLKFMVYLQKENIIDESGMPKERFSAEFPKEGPSILRIQQVVRGDSAAYFCASSPYSGKTEAFFGQGTRLTVV.

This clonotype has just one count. CDR3 region: CASSSGTGYLWAPTEVGEQYF. The CDR3 bases are TGTGCCAGCAGCTCCGGGACAGGGTATCTATGGGCCCCGACGGAGGTGGGGGAGCAGTACTTC. The rearrangement uses TRBV6-1 and TRBJ2-7; 9 bases map to TRBD1. J lost 7 bases, V lost 6 bases, and 31 bases had no gene match. This CDR3 is built from 21 residues. Germline CDR1 is MNHNS and CDR2 is SASEGT.

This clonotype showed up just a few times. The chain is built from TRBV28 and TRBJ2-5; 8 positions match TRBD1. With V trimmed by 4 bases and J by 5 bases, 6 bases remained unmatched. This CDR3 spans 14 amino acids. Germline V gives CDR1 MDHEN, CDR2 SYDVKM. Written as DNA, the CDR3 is TGTGCCAGCAGTTCAAACAGGGGGTTGGAGACCCAGTACTTC. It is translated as CASSSNRGLETQYF.

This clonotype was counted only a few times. The CDR3 DNA sequence: TGCAGTGCTAGTACAGGGAGTAGCAATCAGCCCCAGCATTTT. This sequence encodes CSASTGSSNQPQHF. The V gene is TRBV20-1, the J gene TRBJ1-5; possibly TRBD1 for D (6 bases). This CDR3 has 14 amino acids. Trimming removed 3 bases from V and 0 bases from J, with 9 bases in between. Germline CDR1 and CDR2: DFQATT and SNEGSKA (reference sequence).